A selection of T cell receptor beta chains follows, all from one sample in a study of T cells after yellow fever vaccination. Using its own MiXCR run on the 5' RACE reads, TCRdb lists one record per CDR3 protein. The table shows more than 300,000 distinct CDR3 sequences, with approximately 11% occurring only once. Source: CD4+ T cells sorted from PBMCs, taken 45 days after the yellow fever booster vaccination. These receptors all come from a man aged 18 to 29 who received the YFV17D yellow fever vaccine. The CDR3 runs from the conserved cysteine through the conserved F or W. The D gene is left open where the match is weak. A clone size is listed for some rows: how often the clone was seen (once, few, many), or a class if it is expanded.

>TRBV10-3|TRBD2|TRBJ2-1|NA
CAISDQAGATYNEQFF
TGTGCCATCAGTGATCAAGCGGGGGCCACCTACAATGAGCAGTTCTTC
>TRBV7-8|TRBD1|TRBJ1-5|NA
CASSYMTGDQPQHF
TGTGCCAGCAGCTATATGACAGGGGATCAGCCCCAGCATTTT
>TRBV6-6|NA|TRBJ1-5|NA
CASSYPSGGAIVAQHF
TGTGCCAGCAGTTACCCTTCCGGGGGGGCGATTGTAGCCCAGCATTTT
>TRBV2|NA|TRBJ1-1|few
CASSKDQNTEAFF
TGTGCCAGCAGTAAGGATCAGAACACTGAAGCTTTCTTT
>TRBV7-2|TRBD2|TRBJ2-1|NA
CASSLTGGDNEQFF
TGTGCCAGCAGCTTAACGGGGGGGGACAATGAGCAGTTCTTC
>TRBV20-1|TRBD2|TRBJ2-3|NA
CSAGRAGGLTDTQYF
TGCAGTGCGGGAAGAGCGGGGGGCCTCACAGATACGCAGTATTTT
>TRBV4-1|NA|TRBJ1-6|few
CASSQGSSYNSPLHF
TGCGCCAGCAGCCAAGGGAGCTCCTATAATTCACCCCTCCACTTT
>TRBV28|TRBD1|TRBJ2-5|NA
CASSLRDRDRVTQYF
TGTGCCAGCAGTTTAAGGGACAGGGACCGGGTGACCCAGTACTTC
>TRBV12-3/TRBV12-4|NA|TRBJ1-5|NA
CASSPGLSAQHF
TGTGCCAGCAGTCCCGGGCTATCGGCCCAGCATTTT
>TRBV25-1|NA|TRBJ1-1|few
CASSDLGGREAFF
TGTGCCAGCAGTGATCTTGGGGGGCGAGAAGCTTTCTTT
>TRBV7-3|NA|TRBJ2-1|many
CASSLRGNEQFF
TGTGCCAGCAGCTTAAGGGGGAATGAGCAGTTCTTC
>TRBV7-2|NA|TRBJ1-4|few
CASSLALGAEKLFF
TGTGCCAGCAGCTTAGCGCTTGGGGCGGAAAAACTGTTTTTT
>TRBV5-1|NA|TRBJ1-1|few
CASSLGPSTSTEAFF
TGCGCCAGCAGCCTAGGGCCTAGTACTAGCACTGAAGCTTTCTTT
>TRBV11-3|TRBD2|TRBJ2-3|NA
CASSLSGGEDTQYF
TGTGCCAGCAGCTTATCGGGGGGGGAAGATACGCAGTATTTT
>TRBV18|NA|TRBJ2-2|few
CASSPRGIGELFF
TGTGCCAGCTCACCTCGGGGGATCGGGGAGCTGTTTTTT
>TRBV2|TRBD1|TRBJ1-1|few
CASNPQGGRTEAFF
TGTGCCAGCAACCCACAGGGGGGACGTACTGAAGCTTTCTTT
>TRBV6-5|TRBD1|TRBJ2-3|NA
CASSYATGYSTDTQYF
TGTGCCAGCAGTTACGCGACAGGGTATAGCACAGATACGCAGTATTTT
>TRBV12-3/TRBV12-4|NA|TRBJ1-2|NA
CASSFDGRGYTF
TGTGCCAGCAGTTTCGACGGTAGGGGCTACACCTTC
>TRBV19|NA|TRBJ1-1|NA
CASSIGREKILNTEAFF
TGTGCCAGTAGTATTGGCAGGGAAAAAATCCTGAACACTGAAGCTTTCTTT
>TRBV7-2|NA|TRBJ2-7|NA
CASIMTGSYEQYF
TGTGCCAGCATCATGACAGGCTCCTACGAGCAGTACTTC
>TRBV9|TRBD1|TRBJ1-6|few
CASSENPTGGNSPLHF
TGTGCCAGCAGCGAAAATCCCACAGGGGGAAATTCACCCCTCCACTTT
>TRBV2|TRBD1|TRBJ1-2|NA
CASSVSRGRLVGYTF
TGTGCCAGCAGTGTGTCAAGGGGGCGGCTGGTTGGCTACACCTTC
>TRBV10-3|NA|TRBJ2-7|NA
CAARLQVLSEQYF
TGTGCCGCCAGATTACAGGTCCTCTCGGAGCAGTACTTC
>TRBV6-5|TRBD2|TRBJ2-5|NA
CASTELAEETQYF
TGTGCCAGCACCGAACTAGCGGAAGAGACCCAGTACTTC
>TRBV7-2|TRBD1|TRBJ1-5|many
CASSSNRGEQPQHF
TGTGCCAGCAGCTCAAACAGGGGGGAACAGCCCCAGCATTTT
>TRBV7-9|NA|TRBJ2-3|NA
CASSWASTDTQYF
TGTGCCAGCAGCTGGGCCAGCACAGATACGCAGTATTTT
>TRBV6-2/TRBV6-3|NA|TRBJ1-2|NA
CASSFQGLGYGYTF
TGTGCCAGCAGTTTTCAAGGGCTCGGCTATGGCTACACCTTC
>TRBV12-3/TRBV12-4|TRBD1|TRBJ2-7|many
CASSSGTGHEQYF
TGTGCCAGCAGTTCCGGGACAGGGCACGAGCAGTACTTC
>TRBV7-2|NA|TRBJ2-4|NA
CASRFTGPGRNIQYF
TGTGCCAGCAGATTTACAGGACCGGGTAGAAACATTCAGTACTTC
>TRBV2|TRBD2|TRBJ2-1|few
CASSPTGLAGGYNEQFF
TGTGCCAGCAGTCCCACGGGACTAGCGGGGGGGTACAATGAGCAGTTCTTC
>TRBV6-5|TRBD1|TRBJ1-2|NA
CASSFGQAKDQISYTF
TGTGCCAGCAGTTTTGGACAGGCCAAGGACCAGATAAGCTACACCTTC
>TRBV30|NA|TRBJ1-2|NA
CAWSRDRLTYGYTF
TGTGCCTGGAGTCGGGACCGCCTGACCTATGGCTACACCTTC
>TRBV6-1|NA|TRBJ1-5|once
CASSEMRGASQPQHF
TGTGCCAGCAGTGAAATGCGCGGGGCCAGCCAGCCCCAGCATTTT
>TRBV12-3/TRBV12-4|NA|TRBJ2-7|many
CASSLSPVGTYEQYF
TGTGCCAGCAGTTTATCGCCAGTCGGAACCTACGAGCAGTACTTC
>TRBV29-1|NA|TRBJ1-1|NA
CSALTLVSTEAFF
TGCAGCGCCCTAACCCTTGTAAGCACTGAAGCTTTCTTT
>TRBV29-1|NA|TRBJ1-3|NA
CSVRQHSGNTIYF
TGCAGCGTAAGACAGCACTCTGGAAACACCATATATTTT
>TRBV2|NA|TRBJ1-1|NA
CASSRSKELSNTEAFF
TGTGCCAGCAGTCGATCGAAGGAACTGAGTAACACTGAAGCTTTCTTT
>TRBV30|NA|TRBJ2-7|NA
CAWSSTSYEQYF
TGTGCCTGGAGTTCGACCTCCTACGAGCAGTACTTC
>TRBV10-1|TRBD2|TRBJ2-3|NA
CASSESLDDSGSTDTQYF
TGCGCCAGCAGTGAGTCCCTCGATGATAGCGGGAGCACAGATACGCAGTATTTT
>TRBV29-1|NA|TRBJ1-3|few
CSVEGGGGNTIYF
TGCAGCGTTGAAGGGGGCGGTGGAAACACCATATATTTT
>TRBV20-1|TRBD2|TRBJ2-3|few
CSSGLAGGEGTQYF
TGCAGTTCCGGACTAGCGGGGGGTGAAGGGACGCAGTATTTT
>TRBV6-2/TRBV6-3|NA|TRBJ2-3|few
CASSRRVLAETDTQYF
TGTGCCAGCAGTCGCCGGGTTTTAGCGGAGACAGATACGCAGTATTTT
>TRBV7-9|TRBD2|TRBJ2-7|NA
CASSPRTSGGTYEQYF
TGTGCCAGCAGCCCAAGGACTAGCGGGGGGACCTACGAGCAGTACTTC
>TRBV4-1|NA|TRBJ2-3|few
CASSQDRNTQYF
TGCGCCAGCAGCCAAGATAGGAATACGCAGTATTTT
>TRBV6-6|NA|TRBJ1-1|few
CASSYASRMNTEAFF
TGTGCCAGCAGTTACGCCAGCCGCATGAACACTGAAGCTTTCTTT
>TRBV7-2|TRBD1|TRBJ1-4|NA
CASSPQGQGNEKLFF
TGTGCCAGCAGCCCTCAGGGACAGGGAAATGAAAAACTGTTTTTT
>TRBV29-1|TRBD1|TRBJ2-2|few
CSVRRTGSNTGELFF
TGCAGCGTCCGAAGGACAGGGAGCAACACCGGGGAGCTGTTTTTT
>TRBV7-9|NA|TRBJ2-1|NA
CASSLAQEGGSSKFF
TGTGCCAGCAGCTTAGCGCAGGAAGGGGGGTCTTCTAAGTTCTTC
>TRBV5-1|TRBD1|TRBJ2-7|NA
CASSPTGTGRAYEQYF
TGCGCCAGCAGCCCGACCGGGACAGGGAGGGCCTACGAGCAGTACTTC
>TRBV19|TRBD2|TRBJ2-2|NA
CASSPTSVNTGELFF
TGTGCCAGTAGCCCGACTAGCGTGAACACCGGGGAGCTGTTTTTT
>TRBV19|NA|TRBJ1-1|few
CATREGHSRTEAFF
TGTGCCACCAGGGAGGGGCACAGCAGGACTGAAGCTTTCTTT